The 25 T cell receptor beta chains below were found in one sample sequenced in a study of beta chain features in type 1 diabetes. Since all of the isolated RNA was reverse transcribed, expressed TCRB transcripts were what got sequenced. TCRdb keeps only in-frame clones here, not all; method: immunoSEQ multiplex PCR. The sample lists some 500,000 clones; over 9.5% were seen once. The specimen was naive CD4+ T cells from blood. These receptors were obtained from a young woman in good health.

The J gene is TRBJ2-7, the V gene TRBV5-1, with no clear D. The CDR3 covers 13 residues. Trimming stripped 0 bases from V and 6 bases from J, with 10 bases between. Germline V gene lookup returns CDR1 SGHRS and CDR2 YFSETQ. CDR3 bases: TGCGCCAGCAGCTTGGAAACAACAAGCGAGCAGTACTTC. This encodes CASSLETTSEQYF.

The chain is built from TRBV7-8 and TRBJ2-5; D unresolved. Per germline, CDR1 SGHVS and CDR2 FQNEAQ. This CDR3 has 14 amino acids. The V end lost 0 bases, the J end lost 5 bases, and 10 bases lay between the germline ends. The CDR3 DNA is TGTGCCAGCAGCTTAGCGCGGATCGGGGAGACCCAGTACTTC. This sequence encodes CASSLARIGETQYF.

V and J are TRBV29-1 and TRBJ2-2; 10 nucleotides line up with TRBD1. This CDR3 spans 13 amino acids. CDR1 is SQVTM and CDR2 is ANQGSEA in the germline V gene. V trimming: 5 bases; J trimming: 6 bases; junction bases outside the gene matches: 3. CDR3 DNA: TGCAGCGTTAGGACAGGGGGGTCCGGGGAGCTGTTTTTT. Protein sequence: CSVRTGGSGELFF.

This clone has a handful of counts. J is TRBJ2-7 and V is TRBV4-3, with D possibly matching TRBD2 (6 bases). V lost 1 base and J 5 bases, leaving 9 bases between the germline ends. The CDR3 length is 13 residues. CDR1 is LGHNA and CDR2 is YSLEER in the germline V gene. CDR3 region: CASSQVGGDEQYF. The CDR3 nucleotides are TGCGCCAGCAGCCAAGTAGGAGGGGACGAGCAGTACTTC.

V and J are TRBV25-1 and TRBJ2-1; tentative D call: TRBD1 (6 bases). The CDR3 consists of 16 residues. Germline V gives CDR1 MGHDK, CDR2 SYGVNS. Trimming cost V 6 bases and J 0 bases, with 15 bases left between them. As DNA, the CDR3 is TGTGCCAGCAGCTCGACAGGACCTAGCTCCTACAATGAGCAGTTCTTC. This translates into CASSSTGPSSYNEQFF.

This chain joins TRBV30 and TRBJ2-5; 8 bases align to TRBD1. The DNA end is more similar to TRBJ2-7, so the J call may be wrong. CDR3 size: 13 residues. Per germline, CDR1 GTSNPN and CDR2 SVGIG (reference sequence). The CDR3 protein is CALDDRGTYEQYF. The CDR3 bases are TGTGCCTTGGATGACAGGGGAACCTACGAGCAGTACTTC.

This clone has a handful of counts. Other DNA sequences in this sample translate to the same CDR3. V is TRBV29-1 and J is TRBJ1-2; the D gene is possibly TRBD1 (6 bases). Germline V gives CDR1 SQVTM, CDR2 ANQGSEA. The CDR3 totals 12 residues. Trimming left V 6 bases short and J 3 bases short, with 11 bases between. This CDR3 is CSVGGTDYGYTF. The CDR3 DNA is TGCAGCGTAGGGGGGACTGACTATGGCTACACCTTC.

This rearrangement joins TRBV5-1 to TRBJ2-5; 7 bases agree with TRBD2. This CDR3 contains 18 residues. Germline assignment: CDR1 SGHRS and CDR2 YFSETQ. Trimming cost V 1 base and J 1 base; bases outside gene matches: 13. The CDR3 coding sequence is TGCGCCAGCAGCTTGACTAGCGCGAAACTTCTACCCCAAGAGACCCAGTACTTC. Its translation is CASSLTSAKLLPQETQYF. Full variable domain (remainder filled in from reference TRBV5-1 and TRBJ2-5): KAGVTQTPRYLIKTRGQQVTLSCSPISGHRSVSWYQQTPGQGLQFLFEYFSETQRNKGNFPGRFSGRQFSNSRSEMNVSTLELGDSALYLCASSLTSAKLLPQETQYFGPGTRLLVL.

A few counts support this clone. V is TRBV28 and J is TRBJ1-3; TRBD1 aligns across 12 bases. Germline loops: CDR1 MDHEN, CDR2 SYDVKM. The CDR3 has 18 residues. V shed 6 bases, J shed 0 bases, and the junction held 9 bases outside the gene matches. The CDR3 nucleotides are TGTGCCAGCAGATCCGGGACAGGGGGCCGGTCCTCTGGAAACACCATATATTTT. Protein product: CASRSGTGGRSSGNTIYF.

This clone was seen only a few times. J is TRBJ2-1 and V is TRBV11-3; TRBD1 matches at 8 bases. The CDR3 is 14 amino acids. V gave up 5 bases and J gave up 12 bases; unmatched junction bases: 12. Germline V gene data show CDR1 as SGHNT and CDR2 as YENEEA. CDR3 nucleotide sequence: TGTGCCAGCAGCCCATGGACAGGGAAGGGTGGGCAGTTCTTC. It translates to CASSPWTGKGGQFF. The full variable domain, its missing parts supplied by reference TRBV11-3 and TRBJ2-1, is EAGVVQSPRYKIIEKKQPVAFWCNPISGHNTLYWYLQNLGQGPELLIRYENEEAVDDSQLPKDRFSAERLKGVDSTLKIQPAELGDSAVYLCASSPWTGKGGQFFGPGTRLTVL.

The chain carries TRBV7-6 and TRBJ2-5; D possibly matches TRBD1 or TRBD2 (5 bases each). The CDR3 contains 11 residues. V lost 3 bases to trimming and J lost 7 bases, with 6 bases between them. Looked up from germline, CDR1 is SGHVS and CDR2 is FNYEAQ. The CDR3 DNA sequence: TGTGCCAGCAGCTTGAGGGGGACCCAGTACTTC. It translates to CASSLRGTQYF.

There are a few counts of this clone. The rearrangement links TRBV7-3 to TRBJ2-1; 10 bases line up with TRBD1. Looked up from germline, CDR1 is SGHTA and CDR2 is FQGTGA. Losses at the gene ends were 5 bases for V and 2 bases for J; bases not matched to a gene: 3. The CDR3 consists of 15 residues. Written as DNA, the CDR3 is TGTGCCAGCAGCATGGGACAGGGGCCCTACAATGAGCAGTTCTTC. It translates to CASSMGQGPYNEQFF.

This clone showed up just a few times. The chain carries TRBV7-9 and TRBJ2-1; perhaps TRBD2 as D (5 bases). Trimming took 9 bases from V and 7 from J, leaving 16 bases between them. The CDR3 is 13 residues long. The germline V gene has CDR1 SEHNR and CDR2 FQNEAQ (reference sequence). The CDR3 DNA sequence: TGTGCCAGTGGAGCCGGGAAAGTTAATGAGCAGTTCTTC. Amino acids: CASGAGKVNEQFF.

The chain recombines TRBV2 with TRBJ2-1; D is ambiguous. The CDR3 sequence is 13 residues long. Per germline, CDR1 SNHLY and CDR2 FYNNEI. CDR3 sequence: CAGSRPTYNEQFF. CDR3 coding DNA: TGTGCTGGCTCGCGCCCAACCTACAATGAGCAGTTCTTC.

The genes are TRBV7-9 and TRBJ2-1; D remains unclear. Per germline, CDR1 SEHNR and CDR2 FQNEAQ (reference sequence). The germline V and J ends were trimmed by 2 bases and 8 bases, with 7 bases remaining between them. CDR3 length: 12 amino acids. The CDR3 sequence is CASSLRWDEQFF. The CDR3 nucleotides are TGTGCCAGCAGCTTAAGGTGGGATGAGCAGTTCTTC.

The V call is TRBV7-9, the J call TRBJ2-1, with TRBD1 matching 7 bases. The CDR3 runs 12 residues. The germline CDR1 and CDR2 sequences are SEHNR and FQNEAQ (reference sequence). Trimming at V came to 4 bases and at J to 7 bases, leaving 1 base not matched to a gene. CDR3 region: CASSSQGNEQFF. The CDR3 DNA reads TGTGCCAGCAGCTCACAGGGGAATGAGCAGTTCTTC.

On this clone itself: This sample includes further DNA sequences coding for the same CDR3. This chain links TRBV7-2 with TRBJ1-5; no reliable D call. Germline V gene lookup returns CDR1 SGHTA and CDR2 FQGNSA. The CDR3 is 11 residues long. V was cut by 4 bases and J by 9 bases, with 7 bases left in between. Written as DNA, the CDR3 is TGTGCCAGCAGCTCCGAGGGGCCCCAGCATTTT. Protein: CASSSEGPQHF.

Concerning this clone: Different DNA sequences within this sample yield the same CDR3. This rearrangement joins TRBV7-3 to TRBJ2-5; no reliable D call. Germline loops: CDR1 SGHTA, CDR2 FQGTGA. V dropped 2 bases and J dropped 3 bases, with 7 bases sitting between them. The CDR3 runs to 13 residues. The CDR3 spells CASSLAAEETQYF. In DNA form, the CDR3 reads TGTGCCAGCAGCTTAGCGGCTGAAGAGACCCAGTACTTC.

The chain recombines TRBV30 with TRBJ1-4, with D unresolved. Looked up from germline, CDR1 is GTSNPN and CDR2 is SVGIG (reference sequence). The ends were cut back, 0 bases at V and 7 bases at J, with 12 bases in the middle. The CDR3 runs to 14 residues. The CDR3: CAWSVPGSGEKLFF. CDR3 sequence (DNA): TGTGCCTGGAGTGTACCGGGAAGCGGTGAAAAACTGTTTTTT.

This clone was seen more than once but under ten times. The chain has TRBV5-1 and TRBJ2-5; the D is unclear. The CDR3 is 12 amino acids. The V end lost 3 bases, the J end lost 4 bases, and 7 bases lay between the germline ends. Germline loops: CDR1 SGHRS, CDR2 YFSETQ. The DNA for the CDR3 is TGCGCCAGCAGCTCGCCGGGAGAGACCCAGTACTTC. Protein product: CASSSPGETQYF.

The chain links TRBV5-1 to TRBJ2-1; TRBD2 aligns across 10 bases. Trimming at V came to 2 bases and at J to 4 bases, leaving 6 bases not matched to a gene. From germline, CDR1 is SGHRS and CDR2 YFSETQ. The CDR3 contains 16 residues. CDR3 in DNA: TGCGCCAGCAGCTTATCGGCTAGCGGGGGATACAATGAGCAGTTCTTC. This sequence encodes CASSLSASGGYNEQFF.

This clone was found a few times. At one end, the junction sequence differs from germline, possibly due to a read error. The CDR3 DNA follows: TGTGCCACCAGCAGAGATCTTGGTAGCTTGCATTTT. It specifies CATSRDLGSLHF. The chain links TRBV15 to TRBJ2-3; D is unresolved. Germline V gene data show CDR1 as LNHNV and CDR2 as YYDKDF (reference sequence). The CDR3 runs 12 residues.

Regarding this clone: This sample also contains other DNA sequences that code for the same CDR3. V and J are TRBV5-1 and TRBJ2-1; D not certain. Germline CDR1 and CDR2: SGHRS and YFSETQ. The CDR3 loop spans 15 amino acids. V gave up 0 bases and J gave up 0 bases, with 7 bases separating them. CDR3 nucleotide sequence: TGCGCCAGCAGCTTGGGGGGAAGCTCCTACAATGAGCAGTTCTTC. Translating gives CASSLGGSSYNEQFF.

This clone was observed a handful of times. The J gene is TRBJ2-2, the V gene TRBV7-2; tentative D call: TRBD1 (6 bases). The germline CDR1 and CDR2 sequences are SGHTA and FQGNSA. The V end was cut by 5 bases, the J end by 8 bases, with 12 bases between. The CDR3 extends over 13 amino acids. Here the CDR3 reads CASSTQQGGELFF. DNA for the CDR3: TGTGCCAGCAGCACACAACAGGGAGGGGAGCTGTTTTTT.

This clone was picked up a small number of times. The gene calls are TRBV14 and TRBJ1-1; tentative D call: TRBD1 (5 bases). Germline-derived CDR1 and CDR2 are SGHDN and FVKESK. V lost 4 bases and J lost 1, with 16 bases in between. The CDR3 is 16 amino acids. The CDR3 sequence: CASSRFREGRNTEAFF. The DNA for the CDR3 is TGTGCCAGCAGCCGCTTCAGGGAAGGGCGGAACACTGAAGCTTTCTTT.